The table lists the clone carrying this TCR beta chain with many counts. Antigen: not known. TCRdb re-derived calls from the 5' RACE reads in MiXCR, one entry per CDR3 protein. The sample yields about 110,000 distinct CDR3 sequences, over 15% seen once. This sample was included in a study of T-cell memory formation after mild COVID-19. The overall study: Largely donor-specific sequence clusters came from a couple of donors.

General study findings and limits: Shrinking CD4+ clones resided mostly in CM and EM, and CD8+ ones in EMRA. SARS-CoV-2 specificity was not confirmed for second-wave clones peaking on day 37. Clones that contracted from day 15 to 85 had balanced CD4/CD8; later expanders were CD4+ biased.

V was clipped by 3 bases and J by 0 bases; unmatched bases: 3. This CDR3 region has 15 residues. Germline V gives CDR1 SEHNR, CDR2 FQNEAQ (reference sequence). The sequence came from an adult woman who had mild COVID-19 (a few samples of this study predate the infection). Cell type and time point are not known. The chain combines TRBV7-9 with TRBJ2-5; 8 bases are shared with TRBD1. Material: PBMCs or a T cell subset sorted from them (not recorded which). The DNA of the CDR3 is TGTGCCAGCAGCTTCGGACAGGGCAACCAAGAGACCCAGTACTTC. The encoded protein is CASSFGQGNQETQYF.